This T cell receptor (beta chain) was documented in a study of molecular identifiers for immune sequencing clone quantification. General observations from the study: Same-barcode identical TCR molecules could make highly expanded clones look smaller than they are.

In its sample, this clonotype was seen many times. Antigen specificity is unknown. The bulk TCR libraries were made with methods described before and with listed TCR primers. MiXCR was run by TCRdb on the PCR reads, yielding one entry per CDR3 protein. This table has hundreds of thousands of distinct CDR3 sequences, over 20% appearing once. V lost 4 bases and J 5 bases, leaving 18 bases between the germline ends. The CDR3 totals 16 residues. Germline V lookup: CDR1 MNHEY, CDR2 SMNVEV (reference sequence). A CD8+CD4-CCR7+CD45RA+ gate was used to sort naive CD8 T cells. The rearrangement uses TRBV27 and TRBJ2-1; D not resolved. The source is a human donor in good health. Some libraries in this study had Jurkat cell RNA spiked in. Material for sequencing was naive CD8+ T cells from blood, with Jurkat cell RNA spiked in. Noted subset: FACS-sorted CD8+CD4-CCR7+CD45RA+ naive T cells. CDR3 sequence: CASSYLNYQLDNEQFF. The CDR3 DNA is TGTGCCAGCAGTTACCTGAACTACCAACTTGACAATGAGCAGTTCTTC.